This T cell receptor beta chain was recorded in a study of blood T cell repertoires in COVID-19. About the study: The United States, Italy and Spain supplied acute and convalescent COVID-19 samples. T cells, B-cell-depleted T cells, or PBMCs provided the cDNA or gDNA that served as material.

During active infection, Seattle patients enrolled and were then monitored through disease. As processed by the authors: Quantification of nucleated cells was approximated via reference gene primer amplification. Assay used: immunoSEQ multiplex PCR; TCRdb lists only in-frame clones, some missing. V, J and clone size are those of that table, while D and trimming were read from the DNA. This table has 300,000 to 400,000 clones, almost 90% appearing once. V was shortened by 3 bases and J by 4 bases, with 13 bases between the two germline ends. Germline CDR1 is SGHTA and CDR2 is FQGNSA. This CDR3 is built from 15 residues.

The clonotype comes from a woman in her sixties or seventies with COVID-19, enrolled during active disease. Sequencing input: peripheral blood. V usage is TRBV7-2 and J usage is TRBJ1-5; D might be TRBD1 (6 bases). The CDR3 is CASSFILQGNQPQHF. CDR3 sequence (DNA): TGTGCCAGCAGCTTTATCTTACAGGGAAATCAGCCCCAGCATTTT.